This T cell receptor (beta chain) stems from a study of OX40 agonist ivuxolimab in advanced cancers. Clones were read by immunoSEQ multiplex PCR, and TCRdb kept only the in-frame ones, dropping some. The sample has tens of thousands of clones, 91% seen once; the top ten hold about 8.5%. This clone was detected only once. This CDR3 is 17 amino acids long. Between the trimmed V and J ends, which lost 5 bases and 4 bases, there was a span of 22 bases. The germline V gene has CDR1 LNHNV and CDR2 YYDKDF (reference sequence). This material consisted of CD4+ or CD8+ T cells sorted from blood, taken in a trial of the OX40 agonist ivuxolimab. The genes are TRBV15 and TRBJ2-3; D may correspond to TRBD1 or TRBD2 (5 bases each). The TCR was taken from an adult with an advanced solid tumor such as melanoma, head and neck, liver or kidney cancer. The CDR3 here is CATSPGADSQGADTQYF. The CDR3 DNA is TGTGCCACCAGCCCCGGAGCCGACAGCCAGGGAGCAGATACGCAGTATTTT.